This T cell receptor (beta chain) derives from a study of naive and memory T cell subsets. Study results and limitations: A few larger clonotypes appeared in naive repertoires, especially CD8, possibly memory cells re-expressing CD45RA.

V was cut by 6 bases and J by 6 bases, with 9 bases left in between. Germline CDR1 is MNHEY and CDR2 is SVGEGT. The CDR3 covers 12 residues. An equimolar mix of two oligonucleotides served as the beta constant-region primer for TRBC1 and TRBC2. Nested alpha and beta constant-region primers with the SP2 primer drove four PCR rounds on ligated cDNA. Each CDR3 protein is one row after TCRdb ran MiXCR on the UMI-ligation and nested PCR reads. This sample carries about 90,000 distinct CDR3 sequences, about 10% of them seen once, and the ten largest clones take over 0.11%. As regards this clonotype: What it binds is unknown.

CD4 T cells were positively selected, then CD8 T cells from the CD4-negative fraction. The sample comprised naive CD4+ T cells from blood. The chain uses TRBV6-2 or TRBV6-3 and TRBJ1-5; D unresolved. This clonotype was obtained from a human donor in good health. The CDR3: CASRKVGQPQHF. In DNA, the CDR3 is TGTGCCAGCAGGAAAGTCGGTCAGCCCCAGCATTTT.